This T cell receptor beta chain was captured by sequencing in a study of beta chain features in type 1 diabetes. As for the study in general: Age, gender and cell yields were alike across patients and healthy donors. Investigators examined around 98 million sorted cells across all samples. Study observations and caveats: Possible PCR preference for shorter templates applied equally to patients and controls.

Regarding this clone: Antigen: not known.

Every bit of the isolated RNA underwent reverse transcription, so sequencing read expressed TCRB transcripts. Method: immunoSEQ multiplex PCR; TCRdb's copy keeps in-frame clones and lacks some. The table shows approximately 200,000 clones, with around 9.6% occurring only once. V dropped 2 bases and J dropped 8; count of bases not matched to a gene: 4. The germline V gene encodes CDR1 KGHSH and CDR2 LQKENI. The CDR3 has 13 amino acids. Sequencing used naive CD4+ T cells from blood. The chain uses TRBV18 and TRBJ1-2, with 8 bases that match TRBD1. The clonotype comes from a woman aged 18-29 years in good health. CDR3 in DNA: TGTGCCAGCTCACCAGAGACAGGGGACGGCTACACCTTC. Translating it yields CASSPETGDGYTF.